These 19 T cell receptor beta chains came from one sample sequenced in a study of blood T cell repertoires in COVID-19. The table came from immunoSEQ multiplex PCR; TCRdb's copy has only in-frame clones and leaves some out. The sample carries over 120,000 clones, around 82% recorded once. Material for sequencing was peripheral blood. The receptor set was obtained from a human donor in a cohort sampled during active COVID-19.

The chain links TRBV6-5 to TRBJ2-7, with TRBD2 matching over 9 bases. CDR3 length: 15 amino acids. Trimming removed 0 bases from V and 4 bases from J; junction bases left unmatched: 4. CDR1 and CDR2 (germline): MNHEY, SVGAGI. The DNA of the CDR3 is TGTGCCAGCAGTTACTCAACTAGCGGGCAATACGAGCAGTACTTC. Translating gives CASSYSTSGQYEQYF.

The CDR3 bases are TGTGCCAGCAGCCAAGAAACGGCAGGGGGTCGGGTTCATGGCTACACCTTC. This encodes CASSQETAGGRVHGYTF. The chain employs TRBV4-2 and TRBJ1-2; TRBD1 matches at 7 bases. Germline CDR1 and CDR2: LGHNA and YNFKEQ. The CDR3 is 17 residues long. Trimming removed 0 bases from V and 6 bases from J; junction bases left unmatched: 13.

The chain combines TRBV6-5 with TRBJ2-3, with 7 nucleotides matching TRBD2. V was pared by 5 bases and J by 2 bases, with 7 bases of the junction left unmatched. Germline values: CDR1 MNHEY, CDR2 SVGAGI. The CDR3 is 15 amino acids. CDR3 bases: TGTGCCAGCAGTCCCCGACTAGCTCTCACAGATACGCAGTATTTT. Residues: CASSPRLALTDTQYF.

The CDR3 DNA follows: TGTGCCAGCAGCTTAAAATTCGTCGGGACTAGCGCTAGCAATGAGCAGTTCTTC. It encodes CASSLKFVGTSASNEQFF. The rearrangement joins TRBV7-2 to TRBJ2-1; the match to TRBD2 covers 10 bases. V was pared by 2 bases and J by 6 bases, with 13 bases of the junction left unmatched. The CDR3 spans 18 residues. Germline lookup yields CDR1 SGHTA and CDR2 FQGNSA. Combining the CDR3 with reference TRBV7-2 and TRBJ2-1 gives the whole variable domain GAGVSQSPSNKVTEKGKDVELRCDPISGHTALYWYRQSLGQGLEFLIYFQGNSAPDKSGLPSDRFSAERTGGSVSTLTIQRTQQEDSAVYLCASSLKFVGTSASNEQFFGPGTRLTVL.

This clone was observed once. The V gene is TRBV5-1, the J gene TRBJ2-1; 10 nucleotides line up with TRBD1. The CDR3 has 15 residues. The V segment lost 0 bases and the J segment 9 bases; nucleotides outside the gene matches: 6. CDR1 is SGHRS and CDR2 is YFSETQ in the germline V gene. CDR3 residues: CASSLEGTGAAEQFF. The CDR3 bases are TGCGCCAGCAGCTTGGAAGGGACAGGGGCCGCTGAGCAGTTCTTC.

This chain uses TRBV18 with TRBJ1-1; tentative D call: TRBD1 (6 bases). Trimming left V 6 bases short and J 1 base short, with 12 bases between. The length of the CDR3 is 14 residues. CDR1 KGHSH and CDR2 LQKENI come from the germline V gene. The chain's CDR3 is CASSTTQGNTEAFF. DNA for the CDR3: TGTGCCAGCTCGACCACACAGGGGAACACTGAAGCTTTCTTT.

The genes are TRBV18 and TRBJ2-3; 7 bases are a match to TRBD1. With V trimmed by 3 bases and J by 2 bases, 5 bases remained unmatched. The germline V gene has CDR1 KGHSH and CDR2 LQKENI. CDR3 size: 15 residues. CDR3 amino acids: CASSPDRSFTDTQYF. As DNA, the CDR3 is TGTGCCAGCTCACCGGACAGGAGTTTCACAGATACGCAGTATTTT.

A few counts support this clone. This chain joins TRBV5-5 and TRBJ1-1; possible D gene TRBD1, 5 bases. Per germline, CDR1 SGHKS and CDR2 YYEKEE (reference sequence). V was pared by 1 base and J by 4 bases, with 14 bases between. This CDR3 spans 15 amino acids. The CDR3 bases are TGTGCCAGCAGCTTGAGTCTGGGAGGGACCACTGAAGCTTTCTTT. It translates to CASSLSLGGTTEAFF.

This sequence joins TRBV5-6 and TRBJ2-7, with D possibly matching TRBD1 (5 bases). This CDR3 is built from 15 residues. The V gene lost 4 bases and the J gene lost 0 bases, with 14 bases spanning the gap. The germline CDR1 and CDR2 sequences are SGHDT and YYEEEE. CDR3 sequence (DNA): TGTGCCAGCAGCGACAGCCCCTACAACTCCTACGAGCAGTACTTC. This translates into CASSDSPYNSYEQYF.

The chain employs TRBV19 and TRBJ1-5; TRBD1 might be the D (6 bases). The CDR3 has 15 residues. CDR1 and CDR2 from the germline V gene are LNHDA and SQIVND (reference sequence). With 5 bases removed from V and 6 bases from J, the gap between germline ends came to 17 bases. In DNA, the CDR3 is TGTGCCAGTAGTGCCATACAGGGAAGGATTCAGCCCCAGCATTTT. Amino acid sequence: CASSAIQGRIQPQHF.

The gene calls are TRBV5-1 and TRBJ2-1; D may be TRBD2 (6 bases). Trimming removed 3 bases at V and 4 bases at J, with 11 bases between. Germline V lookup: CDR1 SGHRS, CDR2 YFSETQ. The CDR3 is 14 residues long. CDR3 loop: CASSYGTEYNEQFF. DNA of the CDR3: TGCGCCAGCAGCTACGGGACTGAATACAATGAGCAGTTCTTC.

The chain is built from TRBV7-7 and TRBJ2-1, with TRBD2 matching 12 bases. V dropped 5 bases and J dropped 7; count of bases not matched to a gene: 6. CDR1 and CDR2 from the germline V gene are SSHAT and FNYEAQ (reference sequence). This CDR3 contains 15 residues. The CDR3 sequence: CASSPTSGRVNEQFF. DNA of the CDR3: TGTGCCAGCAGCCCGACTAGCGGGAGAGTAAATGAGCAGTTCTTC.

The gene calls are TRBV19 and TRBJ2-3; D is possibly TRBD1 (5 bases). This CDR3 is 16 amino acids long. CDR1 is LNHDA and CDR2 is SQIVND in the germline V gene (reference sequence). Trimming left V 5 bases short and J 7 bases short, with 22 bases between. In nucleotides, the CDR3 is TGTGCCAGTAGTTCCCCGGACAAGGGATATACGCATACGCAGTATTTT. It yields the protein CASSSPDKGYTHTQYF.

The V call is TRBV7-9, the J call TRBJ2-1; D unresolved. The CDR3 covers 15 residues. Trimming removed 5 bases from V and 14 bases from J, with 25 bases in between. CDR1 is SEHNR and CDR2 is FQNEAQ in the germline V gene (reference sequence). The CDR3 DNA sequence: TGTGCCAGCAGCCGGATTGACTCGGTGGATCAGTTGGAGTTCTTC. It translates to CASSRIDSVDQLEFF.

The gene calls are TRBV3-1 (or the pseudogene TRBV3-2) and TRBJ1-4, with TRBD1 matching 8 bases. Germline CDR1 is LGHDT and CDR2 is YNNKEL (reference sequence). This CDR3 has 17 amino acids. V dropped 2 bases and J dropped 5; count of bases not matched to a gene: 10. The chain's CDR3 is CASSQSDRVDSNEKLFF. CDR3 bases: TGTGCCAGCAGCCAATCGGACAGGGTCGACTCGAATGAAAAACTGTTTTTT.

This clone was observed a handful of times. The V and J genes are TRBV25-1 and TRBJ1-5; 7 bases match TRBD1. Per the germline V gene, CDR1 is MGHDK and CDR2 is SYGVNS. There are 12 residues in the CDR3. The V gene end was trimmed by 3 bases and the J gene end by 9 bases; junction bases not matched to a gene: 2. CDR3 region: CASSDGDRPQHF. In DNA form, the CDR3 reads TGTGCCAGCAGTGATGGGGACAGGCCCCAGCATTTT.

The chain has TRBV5-1 and TRBJ1-1; 7 bases fit TRBD1. V dropped 3 bases and J dropped 0; count of bases not matched to a gene: 2. Germline CDR1 and CDR2: SGHRS and YFSETQ. There are 14 residues in the CDR3. The CDR3 protein is CASSWDSLNTEAFF. CDR3 sequence (DNA): TGCGCCAGCAGCTGGGACAGCCTGAACACTGAAGCTTTCTTT.

The V and J genes are TRBV5-4 and TRBJ2-1, with D unclear. Germline loops: CDR1 SGHNT, CDR2 YYREEE (reference sequence). CDR3 length: 13 amino acids. V lost 4 bases, J lost 9 bases, and 14 bases lay in between. CDR3 sequence: CASSPPDSREQFF. In nucleotides, the CDR3 is TGTGCCAGCAGCCCCCCAGATTCCCGTGAGCAGTTCTTC.

This chain uses TRBV11-2 with TRBJ2-7; 9 positions agree with TRBD1. J gave up 12 bases and V 4 bases, and 10 bases lay outside the gene matches. CDR3 size: 13 residues. Germline CDR1 reads SGHAT; CDR2 reads FQNNGV. In nucleotides, the CDR3 is TGTGCCAGCAGCTCCACCGGGACAGGGCCGATGTACGTC. This gives the protein CASSSTGTGPMYV.